This T cell receptor (beta chain) was captured in a study of blood T cell repertoires in COVID-19 (TCRdb year 2020). Context from the whole study: Collaborator samples came from the United States, Italy and Spain and covered acute and convalescent phases of COVID-19. The material from the prospective study consisted of cDNA or gDNA derived from T cells, B-cell-depleted T cells, or PBMCs. Deeply sampled blood TCRbeta repertoires from subjects exposed to, actively infected with, or recovered from COVID-19 were included in the dataset. The repertoires were made available in a free public database intended to serve as a resource for research on the immune response to SARS-CoV-2. The samples were drawn from two sources: the first 160 participants of the ongoing ImmuneRACE study, and over 1,000 subjects contributed by 6 global collaborators. A de-identified subject ID, COVID-19 status, age in years and sex were almost always included in the sample metadata. Where available, HLA class I and class II types were obtained from metadata supplied by the sample provider rather than from assay-based typing. General conclusions and limits of the study: The amount of clinical and demographic metadata varied by source and participant and was provided uncurated.

Reading from cysteine to phenylalanine, the CDR3 counts 13 amino acids. Kept here is only the CDR3 DNA, which spans 39 bases and is read in frame from base 1. Per the germline V gene, LGHNA is the CDR1 and YNFKEQ is the CDR2. V loses 0 bases, J loses 4 bases, and the germline ends lie 6 bases apart. With regard to this clone: Its antigen has not been determined. Nothing much larger sits one base from this clone, and base qualities are not available.

TCRbeta CDR3 regions were amplified from genomic DNA using the immunoSEQ Assay, a bias-controlled multiplex PCR. On the study's bioinformatics: Nucleated cell counts per sample were estimated from amplification of reference gene primers within the assay. To quantify the absolute abundance of each unique TCRbeta CDR3 rearrangement, sequence reads were collapsed and filtered. For each sample, productive Simpson clonality was calculated as the square root of Simpson's diversity index over productive rearrangements. TCRdb took over this immuneACCESS table, retaining in-frame rearrangements with V and J assigned. Such tables are incomplete; in checked studies, under half of the missing clones stem from an unresolved V gene, and the remainder is unexplained. Clone size and V and J calls were adopted from that table, with D and trimming inferred from the DNA. Here the sample has under 300,000 clones; around 82% occur a single time. The ten largest clones add up to 4% to 6% of the sample.

Collaborating institutions collected whole blood in K2EDTA tubes following their own protocols. Collaborator samples were shipped for TCRbeta analysis as frozen whole blood, isolated PBMCs, or DNA extracted from either sample type. The sequenced material came from peripheral blood. The sequence derives from a woman older than 75 with active or convalescent COVID-19. In this chain, TRBV4-2 is recombined with TRBJ1-2; possibly the D gene is TRBD1, per 6 matching bases. At the DNA level, the sequence is TGTGCCAGCAGCCAAGAAGGGGGCTATGGCTACACCTTC. It translates to CASSQEGGYGYTF.